A single sample gave rise to the 4 T cell receptor beta chains below, sequenced in a study of T cell clones after liver transplantation. TCRdb's table, derived via immunoSEQ multiplex PCR, lists solely in-frame clones and lacks some. The sample includes 51,000 or so clones, about nine tenths seen only once; the top ten take approximately 15%. The sequenced sample was CD8+ T cells from blood, obtained 12 months after liver transplant. The receptor set was obtained from a human patient who received a liver transplant. Some T cells may have come from the graft donor.

Details on this clone: Germline and junction disagree at one end, which may indicate a read error. Other DNA sequences in the sample encode the same CDR3. This sequence joins TRBV4-3 and TRBJ2-7, with D maybe TRBD2 (6 bases). The CDR3 has 16 residues. The germline V gene encodes CDR1 LGHNA and CDR2 YSLEER. CDR3 nucleotides: TGCGCCAGCAGCCAAGAGGGAACGGGAGCGTCCTATGAGCAGTACTTC. It translates to CASSQEGTGASYEQYF.

This clone was observed a few times. V and J are TRBV6-4 and TRBJ2-3, with D possibly TRBD2 on 6 matching bases. Trimming stripped 6 bases from V and 2 bases from J, with 18 bases between. The V gene's germline CDR1 is MRHNA and CDR2 SNTAGT. The CDR3 has 16 amino acids. The CDR3 region is CASSPTSTIPTDTQYF. The CDR3 bases are TGTGCCAGCAGCCCAACTAGCACCATACCCACAGATACGCAGTATTTT.

The genes are TRBV28 and TRBJ1-3; D remains unclear. Trimming took off 4 bases at V and 3 bases at J, with 10 bases between the two ends. Germline CDR1 is MDHEN and CDR2 is SYDVKM. The CDR3 is 14 amino acids. Written as DNA, the CDR3 is TGTGCCAGCAGTTGGCGAGGGTATGGAAACACCATATATTTT. Protein product: CASSWRGYGNTIYF.

The rearrangement uses TRBV27 and TRBJ2-5, with a possible D match to TRBD2 (5 bases). Germline CDR1 MNHEY, CDR2 SMNVEV (reference sequence). V lost 6 bases to trimming and J lost 2 bases, with 10 bases between them. This CDR3 contains 13 residues. CDR3 amino acids: CASSPPGQETQYF. The CDR3 DNA reads as TGTGCCAGCAGCCCCCCGGGGCAAGAGACCCAGTACTTC.